This T cell receptor (beta chain) was recorded in a study of T-cell memory formation after mild COVID-19. Per the germline V gene, CDR1 is SQVTM and CDR2 is ANQGSEA. This CDR3 has 13 amino acids. V trimming: 4 bases; J trimming: 2 bases; junction bases outside the gene matches: 3. Study-level points and caveats: Proof of SARS-CoV-2 specificity was absent for the second-wave clones that crested on day 37. In pre-infection memory, a portion of responding clones appeared, which suggested that cross-reactive memory joined. Contracting clones, day 15 to 85, had balanced CD4/CD8, and later expanders favored CD4+.

On this clonotype: Its specificity is not known.

5'RACE with constant-segment primers built TCRalpha and TCRbeta cDNA libraries with UMIs. MiXCR was run by TCRdb on the 5' RACE reads, yielding one entry per CDR3 protein. The top ten clones hold 20% to 25% of a sample with fewer than 400,000 distinct CDR3 sequences, 16% of them seen once. The specimen was PBMCs or a T cell subset sorted from them (not recorded which). The gene calls are TRBV29-1 and TRBJ2-3; 7 nucleotides match TRBD1. This clonotype originated in a young man who had mild COVID-19 (a few samples of this study predate the infection). Cell type and time point are not known. The CDR3 here is CSVAQGVTDTQYF. Written as DNA, the CDR3 is TGCAGCGTTGCCCAGGGGGTCACAGATACGCAGTATTTT.